This entry lists 17 T cell receptor beta chains sequenced from one sample in a study of blood T cell repertoires in COVID-19. Assay: immunoSEQ multiplex PCR; the TCRdb copy retains only in-frame clones and omits some. The sample has about 300,000 clones; approximately 89% are singletons. The specimen was peripheral blood. Receptors originate from a woman younger than 45 who had recovered from COVID-19.

This clone was observed a few times. This chain connects TRBV10-1 to TRBJ1-5; 9 nucleotides agree with TRBD1. The V gene end was trimmed by 6 bases and the J gene end by 2 bases; junction bases not matched to a gene: 5. This CDR3 spans 15 amino acids. Germline V gene lookup returns CDR1 WNHNN and CDR2 SYGVQD (reference sequence). The CDR3 bases are TGCGCCAGCAGAAGTACAGGGGGCGGCAATCAGCCCCAGCATTTT. Amino acid sequence: CASRSTGGGNQPQHF.

The V and J genes are TRBV4-3 and TRBJ1-2, with D perhaps TRBD1 (6 bases). Deletions cut 0 bases from V and 2 bases from J, with 13 bases between. Germline V gives CDR1 LGHNA, CDR2 YSLEER. The CDR3 extends over 16 amino acids. CDR3 in amino acids: CASSQERTAQNYGYTF. The CDR3 DNA sequence: TGCGCCAGCAGCCAAGAACGGACAGCCCAGAACTATGGCTACACCTTC.

This chain uses TRBV10-3 with TRBJ2-5; 11 bases match TRBD1. The junction had 14 bases not matched to a gene; V was cut back by 6 bases and J by 5 bases. The CDR3 covers 17 residues. Germline V gene data show CDR1 as ENHRY and CDR2 as SYGVKD. The CDR3 region has the DNA TGTGCCATCAGCAAAGGGGACAGGGGGGATTTTAGGGAGACCCAGTACTTC. Encoded protein: CAISKGDRGDFRETQYF.

This chain uses TRBV11-2 with TRBJ2-2, with 9 bases that match TRBD1. The CDR3 totals 19 residues. Germline V CDR1 and CDR2: SGHAT, FQNNGV. V shed 1 base, J shed 4 bases, and the junction held 13 bases outside the gene matches. CDR3 sequence reads: CASSLGLKTGGSRTGELFF. The DNA of the CDR3 is TGTGCCAGCAGCTTAGGGCTGAAAACAGGGGGCAGTCGCACCGGGGAGCTGTTTTTT.

The count of this clone is one. The chain combines TRBV7-2 with TRBJ1-1, with a possible D match to TRBD1 (5 bases). With 1 base removed from V and 4 bases from J, the gap between germline ends came to 16 bases. This CDR3 comprises 16 residues. Germline V lookup: CDR1 SGHTA, CDR2 FQGNSA. The CDR3 region has the DNA TGTGCCAGCAGCTTAGTCCCGTTGACAGTTACCACTGAAGCTTTCTTT. The encoded protein is CASSLVPLTVTTEAFF.

V is TRBV29-1 and J is TRBJ2-1; 7 nucleotides match TRBD2. Per the germline V gene, CDR1 is SQVTM and CDR2 is ANQGSEA. This CDR3 is built from 10 residues. J gave up 9 bases and V 7 bases, and 3 bases lay outside the gene matches. The CDR3 reads CSGGGSEQFF. The DNA for the CDR3 is TGCAGCGGCGGGGGTAGTGAGCAGTTCTTC.

The chain uses TRBV28 and TRBJ2-2; 12 bases align to TRBD1. The CDR3 loop spans 16 amino acids. Trimming cost V 6 bases and J 5 bases; bases outside gene matches: 7. From germline, CDR1 is MDHEN and CDR2 SYDVKM. The CDR3 loop is CASSWDRGLRTGELFF. CDR3 DNA sequence: TGTGCCAGCAGCTGGGACAGGGGGCTACGTACCGGGGAGCTGTTTTTT.

The CDR3 sequence is CASSPGQSNQPQHF. The CDR3 coding sequence is TGTGCCAGCTCACCGGGACAGAGTAATCAGCCCCAGCATTTT. The chain employs TRBV18 and TRBJ1-5, with TRBD1 matching 7 bases. Germline V gives CDR1 KGHSH, CDR2 LQKENI. The CDR3 is made up of 14 amino acids. V shed 3 bases and J 4 bases; nucleotides not matched to a gene: 3. Complete variable domain (other parts from reference TRBV18 and TRBJ1-5): NAGVMQNPRHLVRRRGQEARLRCSPMKGHSHVYWYRQLPEEGLKFMVYLQKENIIDESGMPKERFSAEFPKEGPSILRIQQVVRGDSAAYFCASSPGQSNQPQHFGDGTRLSIL.

This clone was seen a handful of times. The V call is TRBV2, the J call TRBJ1-2; TRBD1 matches at 7 bases. The V segment lost 2 bases and the J segment 4 bases; nucleotides outside the gene matches: 4. This CDR3 contains 14 residues. Germline V gene lookup returns CDR1 SNHLY and CDR2 FYNNEI. The DNA of the CDR3 is TGTGCCAGCAGTGAAAAGGGGGCTTCCTATGGCTACACCTTC. It encodes CASSEKGASYGYTF.

The chain uses TRBV29-1 and TRBJ1-1; the D gene is possibly TRBD1 (6 bases). The CDR3 has 13 residues. Germline CDR1 is SQVTM and CDR2 is ANQGSEA. The germline V and J ends were trimmed by 5 bases and 5 bases, with 15 bases remaining between them. CDR3 nucleotides: TGCAGCGTTATTGGACAGTTTGGGACTGAAGCTTTCTTT. It translates to CSVIGQFGTEAFF.

The chain has TRBV7-9 and TRBJ1-2, with D uncertain. V was clipped by 5 bases and J by 0 bases, with 7 bases between them. Germline CDR1 and CDR2: SEHNR and FQNEAQ (reference sequence). This CDR3 spans 13 amino acids. The CDR3 nucleotides are TGTGCCAGCAGCCGTGACACTAACTATGGCTACACCTTC. It is translated as CASSRDTNYGYTF.

The chain combines TRBV2 with TRBJ1-3; D is perhaps TRBD1 (5 bases). The CDR3 contains 14 residues. Germline V gene lookup returns CDR1 SNHLY and CDR2 FYNNEI. Trimming pared 3 bases from V and 8 bases from J, leaving 14 bases between. The CDR3 sequence is CASSEGLGGDTIYF. The CDR3 DNA reads as TGTGCCAGCAGTGAGGGCCTCGGGGGAGACACCATATATTTT.

The chain links TRBV7-2 to TRBJ1-1, with D maybe TRBD1 (5 bases). V lost 2 bases and J 0 bases, leaving 13 bases between the germline ends. This CDR3 contains 16 residues. Germline CDR1 SGHTA, CDR2 FQGNSA. The DNA of the CDR3 is TGTGCCAGCAGCTTATTCCAGGGAAAAATGAACACTGAAGCTTTCTTT. Its translation is CASSLFQGKMNTEAFF.

The chain has TRBV7-9 and TRBJ2-5; 11 bases line up with TRBD1. From germline, CDR1 is SEHNR and CDR2 FQNEAQ (reference sequence). The length of the CDR3 is 15 residues. V dropped 5 bases and J dropped 4; count of bases not matched to a gene: 6. CDR3 protein: CASSAWTGGGETQYF. In DNA form, the CDR3 reads TGTGCCAGCAGCGCTTGGACAGGGGGCGGAGAGACCCAGTACTTC.

The rearrangement links TRBV7-6 to TRBJ1-2; a possible D gene is TRBD1 (6 bases). CDR1 is SGHVS, CDR2 FNYEAQ, per germline. V was clipped by 5 bases and J by 8 bases, with 9 bases between them. This CDR3 has 11 amino acids. The CDR3 DNA reads as TGTGCCAGCAGCACAGGGTTGGGCTACACCTTC. Protein sequence: CASSTGLGYTF.

The chain recombines TRBV7-8 with TRBJ1-1; D gene unclear. This CDR3 contains 14 residues. The V gene's germline CDR1 is SGHVS and CDR2 FQNEAQ. V was shortened by 1 base and J by 4 bases, with 10 bases between the two germline ends. Written as DNA, the CDR3 is TGTGCCAGCAGCTTAGGAGGGCAGACCACTGAAGCTTTCTTT. This sequence encodes CASSLGGQTTEAFF.

The rearrangement links TRBV7-9 to TRBJ1-2, with 11 bases identical to TRBD1. V shed 4 bases and J 7 bases; nucleotides not matched to a gene: 5. CDR3 length: 14 residues. Per germline, CDR1 SEHNR and CDR2 FQNEAQ (reference sequence). CDR3 sequence: CASSWGTGGFGYTF. The CDR3 DNA is TGTGCCAGCAGCTGGGGGACAGGGGGATTTGGCTACACCTTC.